This is a list of T cell receptor beta chains from one sample in a study of control samples from healthy donors and cancer patients. Measured with immunoSEQ multiplex PCR; TCRdb has only the in-frame clones, and not every one. The sample has 55,000 to 65,000 clones, about 89% seen once. The sequenced material came from PBMCs. The receptor set was obtained from a woman aged 60-75 years with lung cancer. Each CDR3 is given with its conserved first and last residue.

TRBV24-1	TRBJ2-3	CATSDPTSGGLTQYF
TRBV9	TRBJ1-3	CASSVEWTGLSGNTIYF
TRBV28	TRBJ1-6	CASIQGSSYNSPLHF
TRBV28	TRBJ1-2	CASSSRQASGYGYTF
TRBV20-1	TRBJ2-7	CSARLYYEQYF
TRBV1	TRBJ1-4	CTSSRWTGGDEKLFF
TRBV5-4	TRBJ1-4	CASSFQGTNEKLFF
TRBV6-5	TRBJ1-1	CASSATGLNTEAFF
TRBV5-1	TRBJ2-2	CASERGANTGELFF
TRBV2	TRBJ2-5	CASSREGGGTQYF
TRBV5-1	TRBJ2-5	CASSLFDGETQYF
TRBV2	TRBJ2-4	CASRSRTASKNIQYF
TRBV28	TRBJ1-3	CASSLAGYSGNTIYF
TRBV5-6	TRBJ1-1	CASSNGLAQLEAFF
TRBV5-5	TRBJ1-2	CASSLEGGYGYTF
TRBV7-3	TRBJ2-5	CASSLQGDGAQYF
TRBV27	TRBJ1-1	CASSQLRDRGRATEAFF
TRBV19	TRBJ1-2	CASSPGQGAGGYTF
TRBV5-1	TRBJ2-1	CASSLEGVGVVFEQFF
TRBV5-8	TRBJ2-7	CASSLAEGPYEQYF
TRBV28	TRBJ2-5	CASRGTGGAETQYF
TRBV2	TRBJ2-4	CASRVDRVTNIQYF
TRBV5-4	TRBJ2-1	CASSFTRYNEQFF
TRBV19	TRBJ2-1	CASSIGAGLYNEQFF
TRBV3-1/TRBV3-2	TRBJ1-1	CASSQEGMAAFF
TRBV4-2	TRBJ2-6	CASSQDIGSGANVLTF
TRBV27	TRBJ2-7	CASRSASFYEQYF
TRBV18	TRBJ1-1	CASSPPRGNTEAFF
TRBV5-4	TRBJ1-2	CASSPGTGPDYGYTF
TRBV9	TRBJ1-1	CASSNQMNTEAFF
TRBV5-1	TRBJ2-5	CASSLGGPQETQYF
TRBV7-2	TRBJ2-5	CASSASWTSWETQYF
TRBV5-5	TRBJ2-5	CASSLEGWGETQYF
TRBV30	TRBJ2-1	CAWSVSRAGGYNEQFF
TRBV2	TRBJ1-5	CASSEERNQPQHF
TRBV7-2	TRBJ1-5	CASSLDSNQPQHF
TRBV2	TRBJ2-5	CASSVQGVVQETQYF
TRBV30	TRBJ1-1	CAWILGVMTEAFF
TRBV9	TRBJ1-6	CASSPQSGSNSPLHF
TRBV19	TRBJ1-5	CASRGWGSGNQPQHF
TRBV14	TRBJ2-1	CASRATSGFPYNEQFF
TRBV5-1	TRBJ1-4	CASSFEGPPNEKLFF
TRBV19	TRBJ2-7	CASRLDGGGYYEQYF
TRBV7-2	TRBJ2-3	CASSAFNTDTQYF
TRBV12-3/TRBV12-4	TRBJ2-5	CASSFGGLETQYF
TRBV28	TRBJ2-7	CASSLSGREQYF
TRBV27	TRBJ1-4	CASSPYQGTNEKLFF
TRBV7-6	TRBJ1-1	CASSLDGGFEAFF
TRBV5-6	TRBJ1-5	CASSAGGFGNRPQHF
TRBV5-1	TRBJ2-3	CASSFLGRPTDTQYF
TRBV18	TRBJ2-5	CASSPLDGETQYF
TRBV7-6	TRBJ2-7	CASSPLGSGSYEQYF
TRBV5-1	TRBJ2-7	CASSLWFGEGARSYEQYF
TRBV28	TRBJ2-1	CASALDPSRNEQFF
TRBV29-1	TRBJ2-7	CSAELASGTGSYEQYF